This T cell receptor (beta chain) stems from a study of T cell repertoires in cytomegalovirus infection. Overall study: Evidence of both CMV infection and a matching HLA type came from public TCR beta signatures.

This CDR3 is built from 15 residues. V lost 3 bases and J lost 5; bases outside the gene matches: 8. Germline V CDR1 and CDR2: SGHDN, FVKESK. TCRdb used MiXCR to reprocess the reads, holding one entry per CDR3 protein. The data show under 600,000 distinct CDR3 sequences, with approximately 15% seen just once and 20% to 30% held by the top ten. Sequencing was done on a sample of CD8+ T cells from PBMCs. The chain couples TRBV14 to TRBJ2-5, with 8 bases identical to TRBD1. The sequence derives from a human donor in good health (CMV status not recorded). Some clones in this sample may be carry-over from other donors' samples. For the CDR3, the DNA is TGTGCCAGCAGCCACCGGGCAGGGGGCACCGAGACCCAGTACTTC. This encodes CASSHRAGGTETQYF.